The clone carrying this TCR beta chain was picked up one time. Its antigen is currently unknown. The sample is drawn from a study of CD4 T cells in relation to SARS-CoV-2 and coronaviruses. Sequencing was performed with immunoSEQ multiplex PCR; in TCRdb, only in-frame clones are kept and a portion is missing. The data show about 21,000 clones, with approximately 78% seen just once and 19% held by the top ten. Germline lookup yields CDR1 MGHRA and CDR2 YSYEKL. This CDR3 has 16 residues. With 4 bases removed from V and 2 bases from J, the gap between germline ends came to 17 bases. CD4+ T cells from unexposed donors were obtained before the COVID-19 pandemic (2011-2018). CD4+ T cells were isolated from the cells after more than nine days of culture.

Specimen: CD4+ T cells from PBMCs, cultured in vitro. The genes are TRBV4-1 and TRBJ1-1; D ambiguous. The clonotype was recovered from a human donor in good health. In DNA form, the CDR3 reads TGCGCCAGCAGCCTACAAGTTCTATGGTTAAACACTGAAGCTTTCTTT. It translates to CASSLQVLWLNTEAFF.